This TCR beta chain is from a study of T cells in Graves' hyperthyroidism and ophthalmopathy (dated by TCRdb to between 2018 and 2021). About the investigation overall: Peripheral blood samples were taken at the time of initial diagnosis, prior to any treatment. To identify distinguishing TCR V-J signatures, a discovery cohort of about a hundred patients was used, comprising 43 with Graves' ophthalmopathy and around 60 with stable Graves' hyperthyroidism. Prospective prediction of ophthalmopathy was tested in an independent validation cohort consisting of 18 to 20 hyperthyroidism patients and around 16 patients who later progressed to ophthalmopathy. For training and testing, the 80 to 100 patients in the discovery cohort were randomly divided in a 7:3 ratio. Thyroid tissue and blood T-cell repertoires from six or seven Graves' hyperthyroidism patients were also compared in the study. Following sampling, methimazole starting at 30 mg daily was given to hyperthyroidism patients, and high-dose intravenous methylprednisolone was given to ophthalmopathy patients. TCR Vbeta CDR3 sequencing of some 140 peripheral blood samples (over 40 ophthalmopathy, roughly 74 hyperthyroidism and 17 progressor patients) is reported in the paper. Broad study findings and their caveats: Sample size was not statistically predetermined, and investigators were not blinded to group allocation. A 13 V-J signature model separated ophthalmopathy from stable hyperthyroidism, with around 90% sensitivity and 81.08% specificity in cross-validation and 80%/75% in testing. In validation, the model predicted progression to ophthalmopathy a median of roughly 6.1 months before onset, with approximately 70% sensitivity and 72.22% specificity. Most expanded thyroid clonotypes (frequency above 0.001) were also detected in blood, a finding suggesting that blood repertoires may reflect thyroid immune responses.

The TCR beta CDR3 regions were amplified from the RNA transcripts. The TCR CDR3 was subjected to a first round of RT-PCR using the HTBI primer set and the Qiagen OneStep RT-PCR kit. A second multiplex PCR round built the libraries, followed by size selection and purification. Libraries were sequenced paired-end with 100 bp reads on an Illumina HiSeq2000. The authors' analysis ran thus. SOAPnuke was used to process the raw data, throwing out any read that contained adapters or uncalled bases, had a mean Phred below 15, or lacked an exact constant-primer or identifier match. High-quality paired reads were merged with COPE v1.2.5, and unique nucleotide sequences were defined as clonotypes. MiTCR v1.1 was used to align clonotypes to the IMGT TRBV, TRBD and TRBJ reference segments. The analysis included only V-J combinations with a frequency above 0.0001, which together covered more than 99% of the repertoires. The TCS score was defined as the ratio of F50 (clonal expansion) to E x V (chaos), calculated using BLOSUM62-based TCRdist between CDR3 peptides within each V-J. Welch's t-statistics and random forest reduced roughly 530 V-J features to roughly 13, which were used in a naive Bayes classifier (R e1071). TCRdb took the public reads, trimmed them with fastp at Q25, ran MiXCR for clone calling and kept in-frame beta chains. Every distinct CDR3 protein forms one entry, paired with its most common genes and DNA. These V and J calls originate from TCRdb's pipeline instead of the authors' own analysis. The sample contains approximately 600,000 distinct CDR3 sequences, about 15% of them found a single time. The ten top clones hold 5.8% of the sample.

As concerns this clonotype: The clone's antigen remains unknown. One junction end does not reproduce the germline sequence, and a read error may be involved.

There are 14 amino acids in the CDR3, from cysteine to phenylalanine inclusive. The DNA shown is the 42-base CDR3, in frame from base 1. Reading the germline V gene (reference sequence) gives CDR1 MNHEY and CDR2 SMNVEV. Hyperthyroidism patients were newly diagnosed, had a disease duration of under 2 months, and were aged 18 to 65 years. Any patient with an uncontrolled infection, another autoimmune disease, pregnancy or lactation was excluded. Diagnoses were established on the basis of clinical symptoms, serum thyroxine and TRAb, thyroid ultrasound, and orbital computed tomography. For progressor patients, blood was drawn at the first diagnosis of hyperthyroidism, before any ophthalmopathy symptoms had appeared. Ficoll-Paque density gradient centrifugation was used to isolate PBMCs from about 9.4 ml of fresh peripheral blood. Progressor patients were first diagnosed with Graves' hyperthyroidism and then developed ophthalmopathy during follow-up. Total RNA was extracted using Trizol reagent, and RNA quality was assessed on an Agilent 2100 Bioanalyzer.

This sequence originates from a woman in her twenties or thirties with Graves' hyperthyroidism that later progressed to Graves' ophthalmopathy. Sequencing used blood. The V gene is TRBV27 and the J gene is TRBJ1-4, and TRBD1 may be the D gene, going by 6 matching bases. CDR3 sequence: CASGLWGQNEKLFF. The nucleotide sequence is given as TGTGCCAGCGGTTTATGGGGGCAAAATGAAAAACTGTTTTTT.